This T cell receptor beta chain came from a study of blood T cell repertoires in COVID-19. TCRdb's copy holds only in-frame clones and misses some; the assay was immunoSEQ multiplex PCR. The sample records about 110,000 clones, around 90% being singletons. The count of this clone is one. This clonotype was obtained from a human donor in a cohort sampled during active COVID-19. Source material: peripheral blood.

The chain's CDR3 is CASSKRLLNTEAFF. CDR3 DNA sequence: TGTGCCAGTAGTAAGAGGCTGTTGAACACTGAAGCTTTCTTT. The genes are TRBV19 and TRBJ1-1, with D hard to call. V lost 4 bases and J lost 0, with 9 bases in between. Germline V CDR1 and CDR2: LNHDA, SQIVND (reference sequence). There are 14 residues in the CDR3.